This TCR beta chain was identified in a study of shared clonotypes between healthy human individuals. CDR1 is SGHAT and CDR2 is FQNNGV in the germline V gene. The V gene lost 5 bases and the J gene lost 0 bases, with 10 bases spanning the gap. The CDR3 has 15 amino acids. Details on this clone: What it recognizes is unknown.

Data came from immunoSEQ multiplex PCR; TCRdb stores just in-frame clones and leaves some out. This table holds some 500,000 clones, around 95% found once. Study outcomes and limitations: Sampling used blood alone; tissue repertoires probably differ. Estimated richness values were generally larger in naive subsets than in memory subsets.

Researchers partitioned CD4+ cells into CD45RA+ naive and CD45RA-negative memory subsets. The chain is built from TRBV11-2 and TRBJ2-2; D not certain. Sequenced input: naive CD4+ T cells sorted from blood. Subset defined: CD45RA+ positively selected. This sequence was found in a woman in her thirties in good health. CDR3 coding DNA: TGTGCCAGCAGCCCGAGCCGAGCGAACACCGGGGAGCTGTTTTTT. The encoded protein is CASSPSRANTGELFF. The full variable domain, its missing parts supplied by reference TRBV11-2 and TRBJ2-2, is EAGVAQSPRYKIIEKRQSVAFWCNPISGHATLYWYQQILGQGPKLLIQFQNNGVVDDSQLPKDRFSAERLKGVDSTLKIQPAKLEDSAVYLCASSPSRANTGELFFGEGSRLTVL.